A selection of T cell receptor beta chains follows, all from one sample in a study of Graves' ophthalmopathy and Graves' hyperthyroidism. TCRdb called the multiplex PCR reads again in MiXCR, with one record for every CDR3 protein. This sample has over a million distinct CDR3 sequences, with 35% to 40% found just once. Specimen: peripheral blood or thyroid tissue (not recorded which). These receptors all stem from an adult man with Graves' hyperthyroidism. The conserved cysteine and the conserved F or W are not part of the CDR3 here.

V gene	J gene	CDR3 protein
TRBV11-2	TRBJ1-4	ASSLVVQGATNEKLF
TRBV18	TRBJ2-7	ASSPSAGHYEQY
TRBV5-6	TRBJ1-2	ASSFRQTLGYT
TRBV20-1	TRBJ1-5	SATGTTNQPQH
TRBV7-2	TRBJ2-2	ASSLAGGWNTGELF
TRBV5-1	TRBJ1-4	ASSPPSGTTNEKLF
TRBV24-1	TRBJ2-1	ATSDSLYNEQF
TRBV12-3/TRBV12-4	TRBJ2-7	ASSYSIQGEGYEQY
TRBV30	TRBJ2-7	AWRLLGTGGYEQY
TRBV7-2	TRBJ2-7	ASSPSLAQSYEQY
TRBV15	TRBJ1-1	ASSDANTGEPEAF
TRBV6-5	TRBJ2-2	ASTQEDQERGTGELF
TRBV20-1	TRBJ2-7	STRDPGGAYEQY
TRBV7-9	TRBJ2-3	ASSEYSDTQY
TRBV27	TRBJ2-5	ASIGRQGSLY
TRBV5-8	TRBJ2-2	ASSSGLAGDNTGELF
TRBV25-1	TRBJ2-5	ASSELSGDQETQY
TRBV11-2	TRBJ2-2	ASIPASGGSGELF
TRBV7-8	TRBJ1-6	ASSLEAGPRNSPLH
TRBV4-3	TRBJ2-7	ASSQDATSGGVGSYEQY
TRBV7-7	TRBJ2-5	ASSRRQDRGETQY
TRBV7-9	-	ASSTGLAVNNEQF
TRBV7-2	TRBJ2-7	ASSITPGQGAEQY
TRBV2	-	ACTRDGYSPLH
TRBV2	TRBJ2-7	ASRAGTSGDYEQY
TRBV9	TRBJ2-7	ASSLSDGGPEQY
TRBV7-2	TRBJ1-4	ASSLTEGKLF
TRBV20-1	TRBJ1-2	SAYWPGQGTGGYT
TRBV6-5	TRBJ1-5	ASRSGQGIVQH
TRBV9	TRBJ2-7	ASSTLAGASYEQY
TRBV10-3	TRBJ1-1	ASSYSRDRNFMNTEAF
TRBV2	TRBJ2-5	ASSEEILAGGGAQETQY
TRBV19	TRBJ1-2	ASKSTGGYGYT
TRBV12-3/TRBV12-4	TRBJ1-2	ASSPSGHGYT
TRBV20-1	TRBJ2-5	SASRGAIQETQY
TRBV15	TRBJ1-6	ATSDRGRNSPLH
TRBV5-1	TRBJ2-5	ACSVDGGVETQY
TRBV29-1	TRBJ2-7	SVSGGAGAYEQY
TRBV19	TRBJ2-6	ASIFSNSGANVLT
TRBV19	TRBJ1-1	ASSHGQGAGTEAF
TRBV28	TRBJ2-5	ASSSGRVTETQY
TRBV10-3	TRBJ2-2	ATNSPAGNTGELF